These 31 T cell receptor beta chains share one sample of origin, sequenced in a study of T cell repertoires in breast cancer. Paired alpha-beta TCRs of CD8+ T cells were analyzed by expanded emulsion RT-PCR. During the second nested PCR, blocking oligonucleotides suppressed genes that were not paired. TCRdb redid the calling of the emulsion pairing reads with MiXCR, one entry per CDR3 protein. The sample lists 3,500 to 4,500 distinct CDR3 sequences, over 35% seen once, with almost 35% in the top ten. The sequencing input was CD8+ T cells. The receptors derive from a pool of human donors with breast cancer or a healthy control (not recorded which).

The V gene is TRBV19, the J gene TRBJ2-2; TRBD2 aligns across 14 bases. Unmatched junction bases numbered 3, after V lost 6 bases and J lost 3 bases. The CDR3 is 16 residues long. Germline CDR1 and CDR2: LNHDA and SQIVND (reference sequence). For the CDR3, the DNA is TGTGCCAGTAGGACTAGCGGGAGGGCCCACACCGGGGAGCTGTTTTTT. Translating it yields CASRTSGRAHTGELFF. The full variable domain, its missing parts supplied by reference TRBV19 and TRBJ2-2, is DGGITQSPKYLFRKEGQNVTLSCEQNLNHDAMYWYRQDPGQGLRLIYYSQIVNDFQKGDIAEGYSVSREKKESFPLTVTSAQKNPTAFYLCASRTSGRAHTGELFFGEGSRLTVL.

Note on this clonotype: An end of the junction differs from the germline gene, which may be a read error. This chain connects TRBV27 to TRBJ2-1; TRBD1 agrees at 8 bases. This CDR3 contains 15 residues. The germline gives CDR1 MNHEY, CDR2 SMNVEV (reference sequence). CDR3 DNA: TGTGCCAGCAGGAATCCAGGGGGCGACCACACTGAGCCGTTCTTC. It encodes CASRNPGGDHTEPFF.

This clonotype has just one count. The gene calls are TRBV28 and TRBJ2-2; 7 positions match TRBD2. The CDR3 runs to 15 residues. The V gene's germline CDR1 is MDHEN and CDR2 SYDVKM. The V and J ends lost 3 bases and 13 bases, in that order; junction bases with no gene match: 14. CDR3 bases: TGTGCCAGCAGTTTTGGGGGGGGGATGACCGGGAGGCTGTTTTTT. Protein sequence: CASSFGGGMTGRLFF. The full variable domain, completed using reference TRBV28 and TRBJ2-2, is DVKVTQSSRYLVKRTGEKVFLECVQDMDHENMFWYRQDPGLGLRLIYFSYDVKMKEKGDIPEGYSVSREKKERFSLILESASTNQTSMYLCASSFGGGMTGRLFFGEGSRLTVL.

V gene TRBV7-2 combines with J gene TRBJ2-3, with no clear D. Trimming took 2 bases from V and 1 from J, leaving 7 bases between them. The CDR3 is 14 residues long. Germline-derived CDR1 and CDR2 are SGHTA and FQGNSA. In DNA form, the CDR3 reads TGTGCCAGCAGCTTAACGCCGGGCACAGATACGCAGTATTTT. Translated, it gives CASSLTPGTDTQYF. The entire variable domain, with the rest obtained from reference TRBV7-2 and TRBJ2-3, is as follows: GAGVSQSPSNKVTEKGKDVELRCDPISGHTALYWYRQSLGQGLEFLIYFQGNSAPDKSGLPSDRFSAERTGGSVSTLTIQRTQQEDSAVYLCASSLTPGTDTQYFGPGTRLTVL.

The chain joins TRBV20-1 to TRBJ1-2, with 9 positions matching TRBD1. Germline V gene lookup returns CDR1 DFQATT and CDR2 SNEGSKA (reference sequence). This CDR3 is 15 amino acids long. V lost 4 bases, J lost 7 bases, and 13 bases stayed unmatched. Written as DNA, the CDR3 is TGCAGTGCTACAGGACAGGGGAATAAACAGGGTGGCTACACCTTC. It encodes CSATGQGNKQGGYTF.

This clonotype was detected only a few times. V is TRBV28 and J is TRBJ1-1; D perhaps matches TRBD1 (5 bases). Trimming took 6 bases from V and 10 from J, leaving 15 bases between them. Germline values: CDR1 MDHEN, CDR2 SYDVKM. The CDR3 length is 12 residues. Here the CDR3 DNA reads TGTGCCAGCAGGGTAGGGGACCGGGGAGCTTTCTTT. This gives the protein CASRVGDRGAFF. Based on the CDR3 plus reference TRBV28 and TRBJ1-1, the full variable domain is DVKVTQSSRYLVKRTGEKVFLECVQDMDHENMFWYRQDPGLGLRLIYFSYDVKMKEKGDIPEGYSVSREKKERFSLILESASTNQTSMYLCASRVGDRGAFFGQGTRLTVV.

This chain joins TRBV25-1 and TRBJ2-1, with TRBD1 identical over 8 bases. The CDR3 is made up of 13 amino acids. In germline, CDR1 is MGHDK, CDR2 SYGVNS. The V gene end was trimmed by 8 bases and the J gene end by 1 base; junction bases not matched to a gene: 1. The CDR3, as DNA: TGTGCCAGCCAGGGGGCTTCCTACAATGAGCAGTTCTTC. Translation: CASQGASYNEQFF.

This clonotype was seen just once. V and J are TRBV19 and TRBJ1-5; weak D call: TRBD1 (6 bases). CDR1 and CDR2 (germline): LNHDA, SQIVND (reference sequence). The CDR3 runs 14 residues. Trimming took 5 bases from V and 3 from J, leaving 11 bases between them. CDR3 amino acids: CASSGWGANQPQHF. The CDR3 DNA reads TGTGCCAGTAGTGGCTGGGGGGCCAATCAGCCCCAGCATTTT.

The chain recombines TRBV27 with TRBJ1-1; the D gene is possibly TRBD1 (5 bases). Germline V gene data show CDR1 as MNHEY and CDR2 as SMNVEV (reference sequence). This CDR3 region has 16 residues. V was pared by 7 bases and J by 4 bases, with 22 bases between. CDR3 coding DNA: TGTGCCAGCAAGGGGCGGTCGGTTCTTTGGGGCACTGAAGCTTTCTTT. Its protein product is CASKGRSVLWGTEAFF.

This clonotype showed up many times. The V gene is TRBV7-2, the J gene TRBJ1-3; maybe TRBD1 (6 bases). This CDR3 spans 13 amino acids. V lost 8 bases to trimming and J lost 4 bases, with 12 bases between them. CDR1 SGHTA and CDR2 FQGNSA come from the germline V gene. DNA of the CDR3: TGTGCCAGCGGTACAGGGACAGGAAACACCATATATTTT. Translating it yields CASGTGTGNTIYF.

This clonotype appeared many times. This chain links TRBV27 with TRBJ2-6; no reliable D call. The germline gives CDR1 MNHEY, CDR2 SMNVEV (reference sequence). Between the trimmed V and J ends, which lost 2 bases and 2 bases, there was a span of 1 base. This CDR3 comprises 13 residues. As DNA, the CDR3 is TGTGCCAGCAGTTTAACTGGGGCCAACGTCCTGACTTTC. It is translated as CASSLTGANVLTF.

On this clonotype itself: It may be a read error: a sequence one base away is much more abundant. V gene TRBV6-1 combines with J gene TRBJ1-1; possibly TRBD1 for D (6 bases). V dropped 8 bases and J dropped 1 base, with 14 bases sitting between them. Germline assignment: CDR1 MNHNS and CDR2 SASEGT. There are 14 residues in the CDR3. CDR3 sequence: CASEPIQGNTEAFF. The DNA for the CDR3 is TGTGCCAGCGAACCTATACAGGGGAACACTGAAGCTTTCTTT.

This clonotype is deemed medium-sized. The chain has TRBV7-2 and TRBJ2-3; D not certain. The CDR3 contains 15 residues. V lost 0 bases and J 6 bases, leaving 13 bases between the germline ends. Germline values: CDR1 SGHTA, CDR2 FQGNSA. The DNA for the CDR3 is TGTGCCAGCAGCTTAGCGCGCCCGCCTAGGGATACGCAGTATTTT. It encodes CASSLARPPRDTQYF. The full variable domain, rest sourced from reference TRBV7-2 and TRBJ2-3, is GAGVSQSPSNKVTEKGKDVELRCDPISGHTALYWYRQSLGQGLEFLIYFQGNSAPDKSGLPSDRFSAERTGGSVSTLTIQRTQQEDSAVYLCASSLARPPRDTQYFGPGTRLTVL.

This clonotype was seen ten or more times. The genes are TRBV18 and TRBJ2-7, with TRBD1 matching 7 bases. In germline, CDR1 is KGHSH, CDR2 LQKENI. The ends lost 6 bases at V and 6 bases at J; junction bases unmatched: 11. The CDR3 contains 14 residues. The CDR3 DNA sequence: TGTGCCAGCTCGCCCACCCGGCAGGGGGTCGAGCAGTACTTC. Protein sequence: CASSPTRQGVEQYF. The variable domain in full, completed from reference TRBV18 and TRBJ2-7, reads NAGVMQNPRHLVRRRGQEARLRCSPMKGHSHVYWYRQLPEEGLKFMVYLQKENIIDESGMPKERFSAEFPKEGPSILRIQQVVRGDSAAYFCASSPTRQGVEQYFGPGTRLTVT.

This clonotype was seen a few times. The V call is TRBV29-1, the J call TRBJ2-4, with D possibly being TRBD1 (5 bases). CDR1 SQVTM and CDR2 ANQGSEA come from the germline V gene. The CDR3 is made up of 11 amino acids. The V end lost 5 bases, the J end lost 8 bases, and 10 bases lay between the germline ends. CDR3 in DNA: TGCAGCGTTTTAATAGGGGACATTCAGTACTTC. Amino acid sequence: CSVLIGDIQYF. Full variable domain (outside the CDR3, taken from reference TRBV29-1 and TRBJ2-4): SAVISQKPSRDICQRGTSLTIQCQVDSQVTMMFWYRQQPGQSLTLIATANQGSEATYESGFVIDKFPISRPNLTFSTLTVSNMSPEDSSIYLCSVLIGDIQYFGAGTRLSVL.

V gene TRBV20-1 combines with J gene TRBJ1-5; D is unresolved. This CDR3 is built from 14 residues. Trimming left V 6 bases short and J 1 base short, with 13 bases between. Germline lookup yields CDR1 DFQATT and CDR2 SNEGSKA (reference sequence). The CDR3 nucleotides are TGCAGTGCCTCACTTGAGCAAAGCAATCAGCCCCAGCATTTT. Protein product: CSASLEQSNQPQHF.

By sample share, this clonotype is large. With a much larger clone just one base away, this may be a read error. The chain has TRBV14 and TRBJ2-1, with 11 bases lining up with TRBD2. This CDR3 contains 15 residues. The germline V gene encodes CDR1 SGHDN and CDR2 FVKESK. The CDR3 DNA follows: TGTGCCAGCCGCCAGAGACTAGCGGGGACCAATGAGCAGTTCTTC. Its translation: CASRQRLAGTNEQFF.

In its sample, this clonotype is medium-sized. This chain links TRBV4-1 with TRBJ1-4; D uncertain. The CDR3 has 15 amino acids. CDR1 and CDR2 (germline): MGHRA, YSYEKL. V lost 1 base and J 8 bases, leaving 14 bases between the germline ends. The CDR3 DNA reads TGCGCCAGCAGCCAAGCTTCTCAACAAATAGAAAAACTGTTTTTT. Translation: CASSQASQQIEKLFF.

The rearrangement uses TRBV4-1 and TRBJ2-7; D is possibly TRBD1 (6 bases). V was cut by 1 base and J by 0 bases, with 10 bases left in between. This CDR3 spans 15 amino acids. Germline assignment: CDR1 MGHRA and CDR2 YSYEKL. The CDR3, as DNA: TGCGCCAGCAGCCAAGGGCAGGGGATCTCCTACGAGCAGTACTTC. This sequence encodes CASSQGQGISYEQYF.

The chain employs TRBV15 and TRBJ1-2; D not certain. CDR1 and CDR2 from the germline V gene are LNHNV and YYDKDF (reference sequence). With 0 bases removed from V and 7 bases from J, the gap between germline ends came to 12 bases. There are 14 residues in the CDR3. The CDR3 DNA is TGTGCCACCAGCAGAGAGCCAGGCCGAGGTGGCTACACCTTC. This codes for CATSREPGRGGYTF. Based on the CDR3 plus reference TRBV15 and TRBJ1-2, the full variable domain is DAMVIQNPRYQVTQFGKPVTLSCSQTLNHNVMYWYQQKSSQAPKLLFHYYDKDFNNEADTPDNFQSRRPNTSFCFLDIRSPGLGDTAMYLCATSREPGRGGYTFGSGTRLTVV.

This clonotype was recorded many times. The CDR3 coding sequence is TGTGCCAGCGGCCGGGACAAATACTACGAGCAGTACTTC. Translating gives CASGRDKYYEQYF. V gene TRBV7-2 combines with J gene TRBJ2-7; D is possibly TRBD1 (6 bases). The CDR3 consists of 13 residues. V dropped 8 bases and J dropped 3 bases, with 14 bases sitting between them. CDR1 and CDR2 (germline): SGHTA, FQGNSA.

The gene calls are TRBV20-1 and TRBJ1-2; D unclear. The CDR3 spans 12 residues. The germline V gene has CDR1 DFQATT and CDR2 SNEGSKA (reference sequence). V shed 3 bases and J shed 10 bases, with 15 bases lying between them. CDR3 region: CSARDFNYNYTF. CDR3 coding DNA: TGCAGTGCTAGGGACTTTAACTATAACTACACCTTC.

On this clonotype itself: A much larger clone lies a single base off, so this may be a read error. The CDR3 DNA is TGTGCCAGCAGTCAAGACAGGCCCCGCGACACTGAAGCTCTCTTT. This gives the protein CASSQDRPRDTEALF. The gene calls are TRBV6-5 and TRBJ1-1; weak D call: TRBD1 (6 bases). The germline V gene has CDR1 MNHEY and CDR2 SVGAGI. The CDR3 length is 15 residues.

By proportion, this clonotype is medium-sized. The CDR3 sequence is CASSSRTSGQAYEQYF. In DNA, the CDR3 is TGTGCCAGCAGTTCAAGGACTAGCGGCCAAGCCTACGAGCAGTACTTC. The V and J genes are TRBV5-4 and TRBJ2-7, with TRBD2 identical over 10 bases. CDR1 is SGHNT and CDR2 is YYREEE in the germline V gene (reference sequence). The CDR3 contains 16 residues. The V and J ends lost 5 bases and 2 bases, in that order; junction bases with no gene match: 10.

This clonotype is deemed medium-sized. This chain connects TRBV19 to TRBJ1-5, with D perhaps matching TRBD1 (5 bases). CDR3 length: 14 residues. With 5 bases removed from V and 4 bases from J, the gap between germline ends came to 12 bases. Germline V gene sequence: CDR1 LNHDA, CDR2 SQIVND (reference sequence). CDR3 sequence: CASSGWRGNQPQHF. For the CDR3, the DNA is TGTGCCAGTAGTGGCTGGAGGGGAAATCAGCCCCAGCATTTT.

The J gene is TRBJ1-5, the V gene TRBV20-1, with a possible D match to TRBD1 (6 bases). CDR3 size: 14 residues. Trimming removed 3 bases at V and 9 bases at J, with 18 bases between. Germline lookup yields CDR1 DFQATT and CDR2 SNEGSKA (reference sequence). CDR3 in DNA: TGCAGTGCTAGTTGGGACGGGGGGCAATTGCCCCAGCATTTT. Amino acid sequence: CSASWDGGQLPQHF.

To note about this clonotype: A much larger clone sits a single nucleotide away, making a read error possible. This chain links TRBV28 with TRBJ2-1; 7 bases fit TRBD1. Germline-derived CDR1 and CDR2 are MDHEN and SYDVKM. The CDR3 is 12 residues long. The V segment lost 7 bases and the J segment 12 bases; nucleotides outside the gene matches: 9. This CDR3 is CASNLGNRGQFF. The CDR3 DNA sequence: TGTGCCAGCAACCTCGGGAACAGGGGGCAGTTCTTC.

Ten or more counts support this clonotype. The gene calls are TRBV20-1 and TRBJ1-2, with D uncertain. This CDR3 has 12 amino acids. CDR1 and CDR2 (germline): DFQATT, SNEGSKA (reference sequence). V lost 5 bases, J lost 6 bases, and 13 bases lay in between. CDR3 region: CSALGRYDGYTF. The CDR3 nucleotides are TGCAGTGCTCTGGGGAGGTACGATGGCTACACCTTC.

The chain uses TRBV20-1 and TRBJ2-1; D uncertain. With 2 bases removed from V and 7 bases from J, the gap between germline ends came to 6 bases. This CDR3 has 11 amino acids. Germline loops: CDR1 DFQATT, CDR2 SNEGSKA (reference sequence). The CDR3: CSARQNNEQFF. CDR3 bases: TGCAGTGCTAGACAAAATAATGAGCAGTTCTTC.

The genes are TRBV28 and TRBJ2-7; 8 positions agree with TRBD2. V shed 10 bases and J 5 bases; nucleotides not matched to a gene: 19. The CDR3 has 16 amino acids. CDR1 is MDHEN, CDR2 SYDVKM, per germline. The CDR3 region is CATAILQRELPHEQYF. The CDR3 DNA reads TGTGCCACCGCGATCTTGCAGCGGGAGCTCCCACACGAGCAGTACTTC.

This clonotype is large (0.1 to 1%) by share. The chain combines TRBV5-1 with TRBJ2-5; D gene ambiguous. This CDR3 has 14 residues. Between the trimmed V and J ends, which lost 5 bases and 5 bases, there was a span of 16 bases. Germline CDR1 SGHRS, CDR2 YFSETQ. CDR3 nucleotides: TGCGCCAGCAGTTTAGGGCAGGCCGGGGAGACCCAGTACTTC. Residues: CASSLGQAGETQYF.